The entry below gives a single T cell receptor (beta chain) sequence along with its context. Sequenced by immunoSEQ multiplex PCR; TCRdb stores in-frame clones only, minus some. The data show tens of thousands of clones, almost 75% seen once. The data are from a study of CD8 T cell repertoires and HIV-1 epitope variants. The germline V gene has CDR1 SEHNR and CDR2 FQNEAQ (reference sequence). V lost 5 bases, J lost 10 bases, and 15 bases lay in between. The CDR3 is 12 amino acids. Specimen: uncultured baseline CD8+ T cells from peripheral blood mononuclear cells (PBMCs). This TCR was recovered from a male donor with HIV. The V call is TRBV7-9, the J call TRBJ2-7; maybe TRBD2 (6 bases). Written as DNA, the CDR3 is TGTGCCAGCAGCCCCCGACTAGACGCTCAGTACTTC. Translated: CASSPRLDAQYF.